These 29 T cell receptor beta chains originate from one sample sequenced in a study of identical twins (dated by TCRdb to the mid-2010s). Library construction relied on 5' RACE. Sequencing used an Illumina HiSeq 2000. TCRdb reprocessed the public reads (quality trimming at Q25 with fastp, clone calling with MiXCR) and kept in-frame beta chains. Every distinct CDR3 protein forms one entry, paired with its most common genes and DNA. The sample records over 250,000 distinct CDR3 sequences, over 8.5% of which are singletons. Clones ranked in the top ten supply approximately 7% of the sample. Separately, the same data were catalogued under a study of yellow fever vaccine responses in identical twins.

Input material: CD8+ T cells sorted from blood. These receptors originate from a woman under 30 in good health.

This clonotype was counted between two and nine times. The V call is TRBV7-9, the J call TRBJ2-7, with no clear D. The CDR3 covers 15 residues. The germline V and J ends were trimmed by 2 bases and 3 bases, with 14 bases remaining between them. Germline CDR1 reads SEHNR; CDR2 reads FQNEAQ (reference sequence). CDR3 sequence reads: CASSLYPSTRYEQYF. The DNA for the CDR3 is TGTGCCAGCAGCTTATATCCAAGCACTCGCTACGAGCAGTACTTC.

This clonotype was found many times. The CDR3 DNA follows: TGTGCCAGCAGCTTAGTGGTAGCGGGGGGAAGCACAGATACGCAGTATTTT. Its protein product is CASSLVVAGGSTDTQYF. The gene calls are TRBV11-2 and TRBJ2-3; 10 bases fit TRBD2. The J segment lost 0 bases and the V segment lost 1 base, leaving 4 bases of the junction unmatched. CDR1 and CDR2 from the germline V gene are SGHAT and FQNNGV. The CDR3 is made up of 17 amino acids. The complete variable domain, with remaining parts taken from reference TRBV11-2 and TRBJ2-3, reads EAGVAQSPRYKIIEKRQSVAFWCNPISGHATLYWYQQILGQGPKLLIQFQNNGVVDDSQLPKDRFSAERLKGVDSTLKIQPAKLEDSAVYLCASSLVVAGGSTDTQYFGPGTRLTVL.

This clonotype was seen more than once but under ten times. The chain carries TRBV20-1 and TRBJ1-2, with unresolved D. The CDR3 consists of 15 residues. V was clipped by 1 base and J by 3 bases, with 15 bases between them. CDR1 is DFQATT and CDR2 is SNEGSKA in the germline V gene (reference sequence). In DNA form, the CDR3 reads TGCAGTGCTAGAGTAACGCCACCCTATGACTATGGCTACACCTTC. It translates to CSARVTPPYDYGYTF.

The chain employs TRBV7-9 and TRBJ1-1; D is unclear. CDR1 is SEHNR and CDR2 is FQNEAQ in the germline V gene (reference sequence). The ends were cut back, 1 base at V and 3 bases at J, with 12 bases in the middle. The CDR3 is made up of 15 amino acids. The CDR3 nucleotides read TGTGCCAGCAGCTTAGTATCGGATGGGTACACTGAAGCTTTCTTT. The encoded protein is CASSLVSDGYTEAFF.

This clonotype was counted at least ten times. The chain has TRBV7-8 and TRBJ2-7; 7 nucleotides agree with TRBD1. Germline-derived CDR1 and CDR2 are SGHVS and FQNEAQ. The CDR3 spans 16 residues. V was clipped by 5 bases and J by 3 bases; unmatched bases: 13. The CDR3 DNA reads as TGTGCCAGCAGCGAACTCGGGACAGCCCCGAACTACGAGCAGTACTTC. The encoded protein is CASSELGTAPNYEQYF. The whole variable domain, remainder taken from reference TRBV7-8 and TRBJ2-7, is GAGVSQSPRYKVAKRGQDVALRCDPISGHVSLFWYQQALGQGPEFLTYFQNEAQLDKSGLPSDRFFAERPEGSVSTLKIQRTQQEDSAVYLCASSELGTAPNYEQYFGPGTRLTVT.

The J gene is TRBJ2-3, the V gene TRBV6-5; maybe TRBD2 (6 bases). The CDR3 has 16 residues. The V gene lost 0 bases and the J gene lost 1 base, with 11 bases spanning the gap. CDR1 MNHEY and CDR2 SVGAGI come from the germline V gene. DNA of the CDR3: TGTGCCAGCAGTTACTCAGGCGGGGTGGGCACAGATACGCAGTATTTT. It yields the protein CASSYSGGVGTDTQYF.

CDR3 residues: CATSREPDTEAFF. CDR3 sequence (DNA): TGTGCCACCAGCAGAGAGCCGGACACTGAAGCTTTCTTT. The rearrangement uses TRBV15 and TRBJ1-1; D gene uncertain. This CDR3 region has 13 residues. The V end lost 0 bases, the J end lost 3 bases, and 5 bases lay between the germline ends. CDR1 and CDR2 (germline): LNHNV, YYDKDF (reference sequence).

This clonotype appeared many times. V usage is TRBV10-3 and J usage is TRBJ2-1; maybe TRBD2 (6 bases). V was trimmed by 8 bases and J by 7 bases, leaving 6 bases between them. Germline loops: CDR1 ENHRY, CDR2 SYGVKD. The CDR3 runs 10 residues. The chain's CDR3 is CAIAGNEQFF. The CDR3, as DNA: TGTGCCATCGCGGGGAATGAGCAGTTCTTC.

This clonotype turned up a few times. CDR3 in DNA: TGTGCCAGCAAGGGGAACGGGTACGATGAGCAGTTCTTC. Translated, it gives CASKGNGYDEQFF. The rearrangement uses TRBV6-6 and TRBJ2-1; D may be TRBD1 (5 bases). The CDR3 spans 13 residues. V lost 7 bases, J lost 8 bases, and 15 bases lay in between. CDR1 MNHNY and CDR2 SVGAGI come from the germline V gene (reference sequence).

The genes are TRBV29-1 and TRBJ2-1; TRBD2 matches at 14 bases. This CDR3 contains 16 residues. Trimming removed 5 bases from V and 4 bases from J; junction bases left unmatched: 7. Germline V gene data show CDR1 as SQVTM and CDR2 as ANQGSEA. CDR3 amino acids: CSVIGTSGRLYNEQFF. CDR3 DNA: TGCAGCGTTATAGGGACTAGCGGGAGACTATACAATGAGCAGTTCTTC.

This clonotype was observed at least ten times. The chain recombines TRBV2 with TRBJ1-1; the D is unclear. Germline V lookup: CDR1 SNHLY, CDR2 FYNNEI. The length of the CDR3 is 14 residues. V was shortened by 7 bases and J by 4 bases, with 16 bases between the two germline ends. The CDR3 sequence is CASTPPDLITEAFF. CDR3 DNA sequence: TGTGCCAGCACCCCGCCGGACTTGATCACTGAAGCTTTCTTT.

Only a few counts were recorded for this clonotype. The rearrangement links TRBV6-1 to TRBJ2-1; D gene unclear. Germline V CDR1 and CDR2: MNHNS, SASEGT. Trimming removed 7 bases from V and 4 bases from J, with 23 bases in between. The CDR3 has 17 amino acids. The CDR3 DNA follows: TGTGCCAGCATCCATTCTTATCACGAGAAGGATTACAATGAGCAGTTCTTC. Its protein product is CASIHSYHEKDYNEQFF.

This clonotype was detected ten times or more. The rearrangement joins TRBV29-1 to TRBJ2-3; D is possibly TRBD2 (7 bases). Germline V lookup: CDR1 SQVTM, CDR2 ANQGSEA. V lost 1 base, J lost 3 bases, and 17 bases lay in between. The CDR3 is 16 residues long. CDR3 in amino acids: CSVEGAGAGRTDTQYF. CDR3 in DNA: TGCAGCGTTGAAGGGGCGGGGGCAGGGCGGACAGATACGCAGTATTTT.

There are a few counts of this clonotype. The chain joins TRBV5-1 to TRBJ1-2; no clear D gene. Germline V gives CDR1 SGHRS, CDR2 YFSETQ. This CDR3 has 15 amino acids. V gave up 0 bases and J gave up 4 bases, with 13 bases separating them. CDR3 DNA sequence: TGCGCCAGCAGCTTGGATGACGCGGTCACCTATGGCTACACCTTC. Translating it yields CASSLDDAVTYGYTF.

V usage is TRBV9 and J usage is TRBJ2-7; D may be TRBD2 (5 bases). Looked up from germline, CDR1 is SGDLS and CDR2 is YYNGEE. This CDR3 has 15 residues. V gave up 6 bases and J gave up 0 bases, with 16 bases separating them. The DNA of the CDR3 is TGTGCCAGCACCCCAAACAGCGGATCCTCCTACGAGCAGTACTTC. Translation gives CASTPNSGSSYEQYF.

There are a few counts of this clonotype. The V and J genes are TRBV3-1 and TRBJ2-1; D is uncertain. Per germline, CDR1 LGHDT and CDR2 YNNKEL (reference sequence). CDR3 size: 14 residues. V gave up 1 base and J gave up 9 bases, with 13 bases separating them. The CDR3 DNA follows: TGTGCCAGCAGCCAAGGGTTCGAGCCCCGTGAGCAGTTCTTC. It encodes CASSQGFEPREQFF.

CDR3 residues: CASRPGQIKETQYF. CDR3 DNA: TGTGCCAGCAGACCGGGACAGATAAAAGAGACCCAGTACTTC. V is TRBV12-3 or TRBV12-4 and J is TRBJ2-5, with 7 bases lining up with TRBD1. Trimming at V came to 6 bases and at J to 3 bases, leaving 7 bases not matched to a gene. This CDR3 spans 14 amino acids.

This clonotype was seen many times. The rearrangement uses TRBV10-3 and TRBJ2-7, with TRBD2 identical over 14 bases. The V and J ends lost 0 bases and 2 bases, in that order; junction bases with no gene match: 0. Germline V lookup: CDR1 ENHRY, CDR2 SYGVKD. The CDR3 length is 16 residues. CDR3 sequence reads: CAISESGLAGAYEQYF. CDR3 bases: TGTGCCATCAGTGAGTCGGGACTAGCGGGGGCCTACGAGCAGTACTTC.

This clonotype was counted only a few times. The chain links TRBV7-2 to TRBJ2-7, with 9 bases aligning to TRBD1. Germline values: CDR1 SGHTA, CDR2 FQGNSA. With 5 bases clipped from V and 0 bases from J, the junction kept 5 bases outside the gene matches. This CDR3 comprises 15 residues. The CDR3 DNA sequence: TGTGCCAGCAGCACCGGGACAGGGTTCTCCTACGAGCAGTACTTC. Amino acids: CASSTGTGFSYEQYF. The complete variable domain, with remaining parts taken from reference TRBV7-2 and TRBJ2-7, reads GAGVSQSPSNKVTEKGKDVELRCDPISGHTALYWYRQSLGQGLEFLIYFQGNSAPDKSGLPSDRFSAERTGGSVSTLTIQRTQQEDSAVYLCASSTGTGFSYEQYFGPGTRLTVT.

A few counts support this clonotype. V is TRBV2 and J is TRBJ2-7, with D hard to call. The length of the CDR3 is 12 residues. V was cut by 7 bases and J by 0 bases, with 7 bases left in between. Germline loops: CDR1 SNHLY, CDR2 FYNNEI. The CDR3: CASKESSYEQYF. CDR3 bases: TGTGCCAGCAAGGAAAGCTCCTACGAGCAGTACTTC.

In this sample, this clonotype turned up a few times. V usage is TRBV14 and J usage is TRBJ2-3; D is unresolved. The germline V gene has CDR1 SGHDN and CDR2 FVKESK. V dropped 0 bases and J dropped 1 base, with 14 bases sitting between them. CDR3 length: 17 amino acids. The CDR3 sequence is CASSQDLGLLGTDTQYF. As DNA, the CDR3 is TGTGCCAGCAGCCAAGATCTTGGTTTGCTGGGCACAGATACGCAGTATTTT.

The table lists this clonotype with a few counts. The chain has TRBV7-2 and TRBJ2-7, with D possibly matching TRBD2 (5 bases). With 5 bases removed from V and 4 bases from J, the gap between germline ends came to 15 bases. Germline V gene lookup returns CDR1 SGHTA and CDR2 FQGNSA. The CDR3 has 14 residues. The CDR3 region has the DNA TGTGCCAGCAGCCCACTAGACTTCATGTACGAGCAGTACTTC. This sequence encodes CASSPLDFMYEQYF.

J is TRBJ2-5 and V is TRBV5-4, with D uncertain. The CDR3 sequence is 14 residues long. Between the trimmed V and J ends, which lost 3 bases and 4 bases, there was a span of 13 bases. Germline-derived CDR1 and CDR2 are SGHNT and YYREEE (reference sequence). CDR3 nucleotides: TGTGCCAGCAGCTATCACATGGAAACAGAGACCCAGTACTTC. This encodes CASSYHMETETQYF. The full variable domain, its missing parts supplied by reference TRBV5-4 and TRBJ2-5, is ETGVTQSPTHLIKTRGQQVTLRCSSQSGHNTVSWYQQALGQGPQFIFQYYREEENGRGNFPPRFSGLQFPNYSSELNVNALELDDSALYLCASSYHMETETQYFGPGTRLLVL.

The chain has TRBV20-1 and TRBJ1-1; D ambiguous. CDR1 and CDR2 from the germline V gene are DFQATT and SNEGSKA (reference sequence). The CDR3 loop spans 14 amino acids. Trimming pared 0 bases from V and 8 bases from J, leaving 16 bases between. CDR3 amino acids: CSARDYEVLIEAFF. As DNA, the CDR3 is TGCAGTGCTAGAGATTACGAGGTTTTGATAGAAGCTTTCTTT.

The chain combines TRBV6-5 with TRBJ2-3; TRBD1 might be the D (5 bases). Germline V CDR1 and CDR2: MNHEY, SVGAGI. The CDR3 runs 13 residues. Trimming shortened V by 3 bases and J by 4 bases, and 8 bases separated the two germline ends. CDR3 nucleotide sequence: TGTGCCAGCAGTTATCAGGGCCCAGATACGCAGTATTTT. Residues: CASSYQGPDTQYF.

This clonotype was recorded at least ten times. This chain links TRBV2 with TRBJ2-1; D assignment may be TRBD1 or TRBD2 (5 bases each). Germline V gene lookup returns CDR1 SNHLY and CDR2 FYNNEI. V lost 5 bases, J lost 8 bases, and 16 bases lay in between. This CDR3 spans 14 amino acids. The chain's CDR3 is CASSRGYRWDEQFF. The CDR3 DNA follows: TGTGCCAGCAGTCGGGGCTACCGGTGGGATGAGCAGTTCTTC.

Here the CDR3 reads CASSLEGTGVLYEQYF. For the CDR3, the DNA is TGTGCCAGCAGCTTAGAAGGAACAGGGGTCCTGTATGAGCAGTACTTC. The rearrangement joins TRBV11-2 to TRBJ2-7, with TRBD1 matching 7 bases. The V and J ends lost 0 bases and 7 bases, in that order; junction bases with no gene match: 12. This CDR3 has 16 residues. Germline CDR1 and CDR2: SGHAT and FQNNGV.

This clonotype has a handful of counts. The rearrangement joins TRBV3-1 to TRBJ2-7; 8 bases line up with TRBD2. This CDR3 is 14 amino acids long. CDR1 and CDR2 (germline): LGHDT, YNNKEL (reference sequence). V lost 4 bases and J lost 7; bases outside the gene matches: 9. The CDR3 loop is CASSPGLVAREQYF. CDR3 in DNA: TGTGCCAGCAGCCCGGGACTAGTGGCGCGGGAGCAGTACTTC.

Ten or more counts support this clonotype. The chain joins TRBV5-1 to TRBJ1-5; TRBD1 is a possible D gene (5 bases). The CDR3 totals 13 residues. The germline CDR1 and CDR2 sequences are SGHRS and YFSETQ. Trimming pared 4 bases from V and 5 bases from J, leaving 10 bases between. The CDR3 is CASSRGGDQPQHF. CDR3 in DNA: TGCGCCAGCAGCCGGGGAGGGGATCAGCCCCAGCATTTT.